This T cell receptor beta chain was sequenced during a study of cytomegalovirus exposure and HLA in healthy donors (dated by TCRdb to the late 2010s). At the level of the whole study: An earlier analysis of several hundred of the donors reported 276 Gb of sequence data and roughly 120 million unique TCR beta sequences obtained from 180 million or so T cells. About 300 gigabases of sequencing data and 78 million or so unique TCR sequences were included in an early release covering under 650 HLA-typed donors. Of the roughly 390 genotyped donors, approximately 83% fell in the genetic ancestry cluster associated with self-reported Caucasian donors. The study aimed to test whether cataloging public T cell receptors could reveal signatures of past pathogen exposure. Using immunosequencing, the study profiled T cell repertoires from about 610 subjects and related those repertoires to cytomegalovirus serostatus. Besides the first cohort of approximately 710 subjects, a separate validation cohort made up of roughly 120 different subjects was used. To predict cytomegalovirus infection status, the study brought together high-throughput TCR immunosequencing, statistical association of individual TCRs with disease status, and machine learning. A later analysis re-examined previously published TCR beta repertoires from over 500 donors and added high-resolution HLA genotyping to investigate patterns of TCR occurrence. Rather than using new phenotypic data, the later analysis identified candidate immune exposures from TCR beta sequences and from how often those sequences occurred across donors. To decide whether each TCR beta V gene segment behaved as functional or pseudogenic, an earlier analysis of some 600 of the donors relied on high-throughput TCR beta sequencing. Donor age, sex, ethnicity and CMV serostatus were collected together with the repertoire data. Genome-wide SNP genotypes for about three fifths of the 666 donors were used in a later genetic analysis, which treated that subset as a discovery cohort. Every discovery cohort repertoire had been produced on one sequencing platform. Both class I and class II loci were covered by HLA typing, at four-digit resolution. Typing coverage differed by locus: A, B, C, DRB1 and DQB1 were typed in about 620-630 donors, DQA1 in 500 to 550, DPA1 in 600 to 610, and DPB1 in 400 to 480. Several DR-DQ haplotypes were treated as single units for association and clustering because of strong linkage in the cohort. On average, 235,054 unique TCR beta nucleotide sequences were sequenced per donor among 398 genotyped donors of the cohort, with 15% to 20% of those sequences being non-productive. Study-wide conclusions, independent of this receptor: Only TCR beta chains were sequenced in this cohort, and the absence of alpha or paired-chain data limited detectable features. Because counts were too low, seventeen rarely observed V segments, including chromosome 9 orphons, were left out of the earlier analysis of some 600 of the donors. Compared with equally common non-associated chains, HLA-associated TCR beta chains in a later analysis were more clonally expanded and had lower generation probabilities. Immune exposure information for the cohort was limited to CMV serostatus. The classifier was reported to diagnose cytomegalovirus status with high specificity and sensitivity in both the original cohort and the validation cohort. Correlated functional status among segregating V segments might reflect linkage disequilibrium, but an unknown experimental factor could not be ruled out. In a later analysis, most CMV-associated TCR beta chains were found to appear HLA-restricted, with HLA associations seemingly driven largely by CMV exposure. In a later genetic analysis, fewer N-insertions in productive TCRs were reported among donors in an Asian-associated ancestry cluster than the roughly 700-donor mean. Assigning TCR associations to individual alleles was difficult when HLA alleles, especially DR and DQ, strongly co-occurred. The 87-base-pair reads could not distinguish some IMGT-functional V segments, including TRBV6-2 and TRBV6-3, so those segments were excluded. While some public TCRs were present in many individuals, most TCR sequences turned up only very rarely across donors. The study listed 170 or so TCR beta chains as associated with cytomegalovirus. Because some donors lacked HLA typing at each locus, the association tests relied only on the typed subset. In a later analysis, several top co-occurrence clusters were reported to appear linked to parvovirus B19, influenza, CMV and Epstein-Barr virus. A later analysis found that TCR association rates varied across HLA loci, with DRB1 alleles showing the most associated TCRs and HLA-C alleles the fewest. Roughly uniform sequencing depth across donors was assumed in presence/absence analyses, although this assumption may not hold. A cluster of highly shared sequence variants was judged likely to be a technical artifact of the sequencing pipeline. An earlier analysis of approximately 590 of the donors showed that most TCR beta V segments appeared in productive rearrangements either about 90% or about 30% of the time, which broadly matched IMGT annotations. In vitro tests confirmed that a few of the cytomegalovirus-associated TCR beta chains recognize cytomegalovirus antigens. Specific HLA alleles were associated with 15,000 to 20,000 TCR beta sequences at a false discovery rate of 0.05 in a later analysis. A further reported finding was that TCR beta sequences accurately predicted the HLA-A and HLA-B alleles for most subjects in the first cohort. In a later genetic analysis, a missense DCLRE1C variant was associated with V-gene and J-gene trimming of TCR beta chains, and the association was replicated in an independent cohort. The authors suggested that the approach could potentially be generalized to other disease states and immunological phenotypes.

The protocol used for the library was the immunoSEQ multiplex PCR assay. For the multiplex PCR, a mixture combining 60 forward primers for TCR Vbeta segments and 13 reverse primers for TCR Jbeta segments was used. A multiplex PCR assay on genomic DNA amplified the CDR3 region of rearranged TCR beta genes. The Illumina HiSeq System was used to sequence the amplified TCR beta libraries as 87-base-pair reads. In the paper's pipeline: A later analysis tallied roughly 80 million unique TCR beta chains across the 550 to 850 repertoires, and some 12 million of those chains were shared by two or more donors. Raw reads were error-corrected and collapsed into unique sequences with a nearest-neighbor algorithm that merged closely related sequences to remove PCR and sequencing errors. V, D and J gene segments were assigned by aligning CDR3 sequences to IMGT reference sequences. Each retained sequence needed at least a six-nucleotide match to both a V gene segment and a J gene segment. A rearrangement counted as productive if the CDR3 had no stop codons and remained in frame with V and J, and every other rearrangement counted as non-productive. Following IMGT convention, CDR3 was defined as the stretch from the second conserved V-encoded cysteine to the conserved J-encoded phenylalanine. The earlier analysis of fewer than 750 of the donors excluded sequences that lacked an unambiguous match to a single V gene segment. An earlier analysis of 587 of the donors called V segments functional above 56.7% productive rearrangements and segregating when the between-donor standard deviation exceeded 5%. A statistical classification framework was built to diagnose cytomegalovirus status from the catalog of TCR beta chain sequences. In a later analysis, V and J genes were assigned by comparing TCR nucleotide sequences against IMGT/GENE-DB human TR gene sequences. Using the TCRdist pipeline, a later analysis assigned CDR3 sequences along with most-parsimonious VDJ recombination scenarios. A later analysis defined each TCR beta chain by its CDR3 amino acid sequence plus V-gene family, and excluded reads lacking a unique V-gene family. A later analysis removed roughly 590 highly shared, low-generation-probability nucleotide sequences to deal with suspected cross-contamination and a sequencing artifact. In a later analysis, a clonal expansion index was calculated for each public chain from normalized within-repertoire ranks of inferred template counts. In a later analysis, generation probabilities were computed using a VDJ recombination model fitted to out-of-frame rearrangements, and the results were checked against IGoR. In a later analysis, hypergeometric tests were used to score TCR-TCR, TCR-HLA and TCR-CMV co-occurrence, with a repertoire-size bias correction applied to TCR pairs. False discovery rates were estimated in a later analysis by permuting HLA or CMV assignments 20 times. In a later analysis, co-occurring TCRs were grouped using DBSCAN, and TCRdist sequence similarity was added for clustering within HLA-allele-positive subsets. Repertoires with fewer than 30,000 or more than 120,000 public chains were left out of co-occurrence clustering, as were four to six repertoires with anomalous nucleotide sharing. TCRdb's version of the immuneACCESS table is confined to in-frame rearrangements and falls short of the full clone set. An unresolved V gene accounts for under half of the shortfall where checked; the remainder is of unknown origin. D and trimming come from the DNA, and the V and J calls and clone size come from that table. The sample profile shows 120,000 to 150,000 clones; 76% of them were found once. The top ten clonotypes cover under 2% of the sample.

Of note for this clone: The specificity of this receptor is unknown. The sample holds no much larger clone one base away, and base qualities are not on file.

The cohort consisted of hundreds of healthy bone marrow donors. All cohort members were sampled while nominally healthy, although unrecorded immune exposures were likely present. The donor tested CMV seronegative, placing the donor among the 350 or so seronegative members of the cohort. Each donor provided a peripheral blood sample, and peripheral blood mononuclear cells were used for TCR beta sequencing. The Qiagen DNeasy Blood Extraction Kit was used to extract genomic DNA from the blood cell samples. The CDR3, from cysteine to phenylalanine, totals 13 residues. Just CDR3 DNA is preserved here, 39 bases in frame from base 1. For CDR1 and CDR2, the germline V gene (reference sequence) lists LNHNV and YYDKDF. The V and J ends are trimmed by 0 bases and 3 bases, leaving 6 bases between them.

This receptor was identified in a woman between 40 and 55 years old in good health and CMV-seronegative. This sequence uses TRBV15 and TRBJ2-7; no confident D gene assignment can be made. Material for sequencing was PBMCs. The CDR3 protein sequence reads: CATSRDRLYEQYF. At the DNA level, the sequence is TGTGCCACCAGCAGAGATCGACTCTACGAGCAGTACTTC.